The 15 T cell receptor beta chains below come from one sample, sequenced in a study of T cells in Graves' hyperthyroidism and ophthalmopathy. Authors of the study amplified TCR beta CDR3 regions from RNA transcripts. Primed by the HTBI set, a first-round RT-PCR was run on the TCR CDR3. TCRdb re-derived calls from the multiplex PCR reads in MiXCR, one entry per CDR3 protein. Of approximately 600,000 distinct CDR3 sequences in the sample, about 16% were seen once. Sequenced: blood. These receptor sequences come from a woman aged 25 to 39 with Graves' hyperthyroidism.

The chain joins TRBV30 to TRBJ1-1; D might be TRBD1 (6 bases). This CDR3 has 15 residues. V lost 4 bases and J lost 1, with 16 bases in between. Germline CDR1 GTSNPN, CDR2 SVGIG (reference sequence). CDR3: CAWTGEVFQNTEAFF. The CDR3 DNA reads as TGTGCCTGGACAGGGGAGGTTTTTCAGAACACTGAAGCTTTCTTT. The full variable domain, completed using reference TRBV30 and TRBJ1-1, is SQTIHQWPATLVQPVGSPLSLECTVEGTSNPNLYWYRQAAGRGLQLLFYSVGIGQISSEVPQNLSASRPQDRQFILSSKKLLLSDSGFYLCAWTGEVFQNTEAFFGQGTRLTVV.

This clonotype has only a few counts. V gene TRBV12-3 or TRBV12-4 combines with J gene TRBJ2-2; D unclear. This CDR3 is built from 13 residues. The V end was cut by 5 bases, the J end by 3 bases, with 7 bases between. The CDR3 nucleotides read TGTGCCAGCAGTATTGTCGACACCGGGGAGCTGTTTTTT. Translated: CASSIVDTGELFF.

This clonotype has more than one count but fewer than ten. The chain employs TRBV18 and TRBJ1-3, with 7 positions matching TRBD1. In germline, CDR1 is KGHSH, CDR2 LQKENI. This CDR3 has 16 residues. V shed 5 bases, J shed 0 bases, and the junction held 7 bases outside the gene matches. The CDR3 sequence is CASSSYAGGSGNTIYF. The CDR3 DNA sequence: TGTGCCAGCTCATCGTATGCAGGGGGCTCTGGAAACACCATATATTTT.

There are many counts of this clonotype. The chain couples TRBV13 to TRBJ2-7; tentative D call: TRBD2 (5 bases). The CDR3 is 13 residues long. Germline CDR1 is PRHDT and CDR2 is FYEKMQ (reference sequence). V lost 3 bases to trimming and J lost 2 bases, with 8 bases between them. The CDR3 DNA sequence: TGTGCCAGCAGCTTCGGGAATACCTACGAGCAGTACTTC. As protein: CASSFGNTYEQYF.

This clonotype was detected a few times. The CDR3, as DNA: TGTGCCAGCAGCTCAACCCGTGTACTCTATGGCTACACCTTC. It yields the protein CASSSTRVLYGYTF. The rearrangement joins TRBV5-8 to TRBJ1-2; D is unclear. This CDR3 is built from 14 residues. The V and J ends lost 3 bases and 4 bases respectively, with 13 bases between them. Germline V gene lookup returns CDR1 SGHTS and CDR2 YDEGEE.

This sequence joins TRBV6-1 and TRBJ2-7, with TRBD2 identical over 9 bases. Germline V gene lookup returns CDR1 MNHNS and CDR2 SASEGT. Losses at the gene ends were 8 bases for V and 0 bases for J; bases not matched to a gene: 8. CDR3 length equals 15 residues. The CDR3 nucleotides are TGTGCCAGCCGTTCTGGCGGGAGGGACTCCTACGAGCAGTACTTC. It encodes CASRSGGRDSYEQYF.

This clonotype has just a few counts. This rearrangement joins TRBV24-1 to TRBJ2-5, with 9 bases matching TRBD1. This CDR3 is built from 14 residues. Germline assignment: CDR1 KGHDR and CDR2 SFDVKD. The junction had 3 bases not matched to a gene; V was cut back by 5 bases and J by 3 bases. The CDR3 protein is CATSARTGEETQYF. CDR3 nucleotides: TGTGCCACCAGTGCCCGGACAGGGGAAGAGACCCAGTACTTC.

The chain combines TRBV29-1 with TRBJ2-3; D gene uncertain. Trimming removed 1 base from V and 0 bases from J, with 11 bases in between. The germline gives CDR1 SQVTM, CDR2 ANQGSEA. This CDR3 is 15 amino acids long. The CDR3 nucleotides read TGCAGCGTTGAAGGTGGACCCCTTAGCACAGATACGCAGTATTTT. Residues: CSVEGGPLSTDTQYF.

This clonotype has ten or more counts. V and J are TRBV6-6 and TRBJ2-7, with 9 nucleotides matching TRBD2. The V segment lost 3 bases and the J segment 2 bases; nucleotides outside the gene matches: 11. This CDR3 has 17 residues. Per germline, CDR1 MNHNY and CDR2 SVGAGI (reference sequence). As DNA, the CDR3 is TGTGCCAGCAGTTATCGCCTCGCGGGAGGGCAGACCTACGAGCAGTACTTC. It translates to CASSYRLAGGQTYEQYF.

The chain combines TRBV9 with TRBJ2-7; 10 nucleotides align to TRBD1. The CDR3 length is 16 residues. Looked up from germline, CDR1 is SGDLS and CDR2 is YYNGEE. After removal of 4 bases from V and 7 bases from J, the junction contained 14 bases not matched to a gene. The CDR3 sequence: CASSPTPGTGVREQYF. CDR3 DNA sequence: TGTGCCAGCAGCCCGACCCCCGGGACAGGGGTCCGGGAGCAGTACTTC. The full variable domain, with the rest looked up from reference TRBV9 and TRBJ2-7, is DSGVTQTPKHLITATGQRVTLRCSPRSGDLSVYWYQQSLDQGLQFLIQYYNGEERAKGNILERFSAQQFPDLHSELNLSSLELGDSALYFCASSPTPGTGVREQYFGPGTRLTVT.

There are a few counts of this clonotype. The chain joins TRBV19 to TRBJ2-1, with TRBD2 matching 8 bases. Trimming cost V 6 bases and J 6 bases; bases outside gene matches: 7. The CDR3 totals 14 residues. Germline CDR1 reads LNHDA; CDR2 reads SQIVND (reference sequence). This CDR3 is CASSRGAGVNEQFF. In DNA, the CDR3 is TGTGCCAGTAGCCGCGGAGCGGGGGTCAATGAGCAGTTCTTC.

The genes are TRBV5-1 and TRBJ1-3, with TRBD1 as a possible D gene (5 bases). V lost 2 bases and J 0 bases, leaving 15 bases between the germline ends. The CDR3 contains 17 residues. The germline V gene has CDR1 SGHRS and CDR2 YFSETQ. The CDR3 here is CASSFLDRLSSGNTIYF. The CDR3 DNA follows: TGCGCCAGCAGCTTTCTTGACAGACTGAGCTCTGGAAACACCATATATTTT.

The sample holds a few counts of this clonotype. The V gene is TRBV5-1, the J gene TRBJ1-4, with D perhaps matching TRBD1 (6 bases). Germline assignment: CDR1 SGHRS and CDR2 YFSETQ. The CDR3 has 15 residues. Deletions cut 4 bases from V and 4 bases from J, with 14 bases between. The CDR3 loop reads CASSGKQGVNEKLFF. In nucleotides, the CDR3 is TGCGCCAGCAGCGGCAAACAGGGAGTTAATGAAAAACTGTTTTTT. Using reference TRBV5-1 and TRBJ1-4 for the parts outside the CDR3, the full variable domain is KAGVTQTPRYLIKTRGQQVTLSCSPISGHRSVSWYQQTPGQGLQFLFEYFSETQRNKGNFPGRFSGRQFSNSRSEMNVSTLELGDSALYLCASSGKQGVNEKLFFGSGTQLSVL.

V and J are TRBV6-4 and TRBJ1-1; D uncertain. The CDR3 runs to 13 residues. With 3 bases removed from V and 1 base from J, the gap between germline ends came to 6 bases. The V gene's germline CDR1 is MRHNA and CDR2 SNTAGT. The CDR3 is CASSEEQNTEAFF. As DNA, the CDR3 is TGTGCCAGCAGTGAGGAGCAGAACACTGAAGCTTTCTTT.

This sequence joins TRBV5-8 and TRBJ2-3, with 9 bases fitting TRBD1. The CDR3 sequence is 16 residues long. V shed 4 bases, J shed 6 bases, and the junction held 12 bases outside the gene matches. Germline assignment: CDR1 SGHTS and CDR2 YDEGEE. This CDR3 reads CASSPDRGRGGDTQYF. In nucleotides, the CDR3 is TGTGCCAGCAGCCCGGACAGGGGCAGAGGGGGGGATACGCAGTATTTT.